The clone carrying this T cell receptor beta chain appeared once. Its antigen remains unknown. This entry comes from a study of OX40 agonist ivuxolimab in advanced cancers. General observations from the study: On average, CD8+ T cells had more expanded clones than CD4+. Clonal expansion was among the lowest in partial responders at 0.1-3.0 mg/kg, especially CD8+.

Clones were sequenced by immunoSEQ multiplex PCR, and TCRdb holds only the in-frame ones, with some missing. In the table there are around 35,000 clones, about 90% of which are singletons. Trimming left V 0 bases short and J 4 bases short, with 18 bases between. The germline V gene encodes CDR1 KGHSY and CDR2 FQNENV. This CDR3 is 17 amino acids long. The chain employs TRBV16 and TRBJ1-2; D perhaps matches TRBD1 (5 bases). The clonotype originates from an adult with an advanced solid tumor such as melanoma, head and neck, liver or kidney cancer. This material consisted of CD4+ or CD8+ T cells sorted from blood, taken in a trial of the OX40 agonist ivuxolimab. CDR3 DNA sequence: TGTGCCAGCAGCCAATCGGAGGGACGGGAGATCAGCTATGGCTACACCTTC. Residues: CASSQSEGREISYGYTF.